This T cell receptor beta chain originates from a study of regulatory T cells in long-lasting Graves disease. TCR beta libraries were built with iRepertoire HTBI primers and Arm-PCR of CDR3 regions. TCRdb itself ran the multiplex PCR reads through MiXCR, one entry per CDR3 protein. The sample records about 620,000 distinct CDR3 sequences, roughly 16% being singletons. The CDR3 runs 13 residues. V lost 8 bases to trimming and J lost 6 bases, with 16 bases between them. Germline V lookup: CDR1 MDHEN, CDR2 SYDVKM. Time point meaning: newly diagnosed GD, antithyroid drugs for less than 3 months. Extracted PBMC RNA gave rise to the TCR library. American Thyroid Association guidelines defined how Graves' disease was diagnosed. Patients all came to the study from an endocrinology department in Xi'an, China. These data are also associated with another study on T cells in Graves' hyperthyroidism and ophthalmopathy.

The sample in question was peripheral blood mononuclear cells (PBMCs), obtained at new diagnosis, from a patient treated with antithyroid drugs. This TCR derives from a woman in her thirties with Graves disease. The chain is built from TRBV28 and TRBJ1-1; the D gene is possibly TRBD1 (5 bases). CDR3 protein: CASGGGGNPEAFF. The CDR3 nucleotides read TGTGCCAGCGGGGGGGGTGGTAACCCTGAAGCTTTCTTT.